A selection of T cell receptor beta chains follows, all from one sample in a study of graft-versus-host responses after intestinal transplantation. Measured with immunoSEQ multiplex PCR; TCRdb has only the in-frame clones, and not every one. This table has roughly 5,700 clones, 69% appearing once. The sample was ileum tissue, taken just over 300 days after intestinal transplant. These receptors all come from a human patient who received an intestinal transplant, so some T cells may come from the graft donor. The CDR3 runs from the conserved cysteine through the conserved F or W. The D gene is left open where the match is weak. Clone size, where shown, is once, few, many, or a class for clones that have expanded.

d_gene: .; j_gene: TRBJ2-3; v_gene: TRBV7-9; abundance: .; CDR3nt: TGTGCCAGCAGCTTATCGGGTTCCCAGGCAGATACGCAGTATTTT; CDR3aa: CASSLSGSQADTQYF
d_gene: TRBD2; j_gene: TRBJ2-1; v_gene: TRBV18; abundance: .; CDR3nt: TGTGCCAGCTCACCAAGAGCGGGGAGAGACAATGAGCAGTTCTTC; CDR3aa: CASSPRAGRDNEQFF
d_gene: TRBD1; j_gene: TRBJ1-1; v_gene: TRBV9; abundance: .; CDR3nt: TGTGCCAGCAGCGACAACCGGGACAGGGTGGACACTGAAGCTTTCTTT; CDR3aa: CASSDNRDRVDTEAFF
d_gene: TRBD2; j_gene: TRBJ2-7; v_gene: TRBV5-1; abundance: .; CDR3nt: TGCGCCAGCAGCTTGGAGGGCGGGAGGGATATCGACGAGCAGTACTTC; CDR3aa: CASSLEGGRDIDEQYF
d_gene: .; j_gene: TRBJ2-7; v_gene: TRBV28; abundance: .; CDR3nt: TGTGCCAGCAGTTCCCAAACGGGGCCGCTGGGGCAGTACTTC; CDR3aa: CASSSQTGPLGQYF
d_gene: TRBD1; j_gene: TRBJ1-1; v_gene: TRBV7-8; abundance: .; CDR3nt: TGTGCCAGCAGCTCCCAGGGGGCGTACACTGAAGCTTTCTTT; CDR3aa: CASSSQGAYTEAFF
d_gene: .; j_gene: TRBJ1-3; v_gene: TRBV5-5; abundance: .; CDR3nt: TGTGCCAGCAGCTTGCAGGGGTGGACTGGAAACACCATATATTTT; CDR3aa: CASSLQGWTGNTIYF
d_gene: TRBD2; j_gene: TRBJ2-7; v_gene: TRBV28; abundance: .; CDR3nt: TGTGCCAGCAGTCCCGTCGAATCTGGACTAGCGGGAGGAAGTTACGAGCAGTACTTC; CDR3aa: CASSPVESGLAGGSYEQYF
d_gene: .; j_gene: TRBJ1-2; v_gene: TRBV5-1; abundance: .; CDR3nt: TGCGCCAGCACCCCGTTTGGCTCTAACTATGGCTACACCTTC; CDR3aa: CASTPFGSNYGYTF
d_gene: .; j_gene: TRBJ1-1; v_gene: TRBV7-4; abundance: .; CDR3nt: TGTGCCAGCAGCTTAGGTAGGGTTGGGGACACTGAAGCTTTCTTT; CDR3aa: CASSLGRVGDTEAFF
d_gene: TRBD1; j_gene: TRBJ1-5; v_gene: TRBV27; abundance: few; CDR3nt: TGTGCCAGCAGTCCCGGGACAGGGGTTTATAGCAATCAGCCCCAGCATTTT; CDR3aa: CASSPGTGVYSNQPQHF
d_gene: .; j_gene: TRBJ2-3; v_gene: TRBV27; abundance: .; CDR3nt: TGTGCCAGCGCCTTAGGGGATACGCAGTATTTT; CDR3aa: CASALGDTQYF
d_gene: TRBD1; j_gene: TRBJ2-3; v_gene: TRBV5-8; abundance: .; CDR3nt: TGTGCCAGCAGCTTGGAGGACAGGAGGCAAGATACGCAGTATTTT; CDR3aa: CASSLEDRRQDTQYF
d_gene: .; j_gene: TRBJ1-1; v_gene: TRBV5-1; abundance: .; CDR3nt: TGCGCCAGCAGCTTGGGCGGGCCCCCTGACCCTGAAGCTTTCTTT; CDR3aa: CASSLGGPPDPEAFF
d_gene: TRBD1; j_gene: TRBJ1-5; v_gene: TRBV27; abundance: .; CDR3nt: TGTGCCAGCAGACCGGGACAGGGATATCAGCCCCAGCATTTT; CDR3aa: CASRPGQGYQPQHF
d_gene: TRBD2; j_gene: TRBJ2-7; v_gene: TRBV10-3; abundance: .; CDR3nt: TGTGCCATCGGCGGGACTAGCGGTCCTGGTATGGCGCAGTACTTC; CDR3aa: CAIGGTSGPGMAQYF
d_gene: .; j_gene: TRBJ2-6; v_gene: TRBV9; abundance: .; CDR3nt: TGTGCCAGCAGCGTAGTAGGCTCTGGGGCCAACGTCCTGACTTTC; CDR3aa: CASSVVGSGANVLTF
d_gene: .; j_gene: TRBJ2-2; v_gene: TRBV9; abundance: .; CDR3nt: TGTGCCAGCTCCCGGACAGAGAACACCGGGGAGCTGTTTTTT; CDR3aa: CASSRTENTGELFF
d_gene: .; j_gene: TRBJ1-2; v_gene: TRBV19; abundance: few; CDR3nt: TGTGCCAGTACACAACAGGTATCCTTCTATGGCTACACCTTC; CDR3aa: CASTQQVSFYGYTF
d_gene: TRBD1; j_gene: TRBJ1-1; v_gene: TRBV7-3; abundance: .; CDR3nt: TGTGCCAGCAGCTTATCGGGACAGCTGGGTGAAGCTTTCTTT; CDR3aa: CASSLSGQLGEAFF
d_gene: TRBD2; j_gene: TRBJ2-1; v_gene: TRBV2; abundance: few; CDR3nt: TGTGCCAGCAGGCGGGAGGCAGGAAACAATGAGCAGTTCTTC; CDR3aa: CASRREAGNNEQFF
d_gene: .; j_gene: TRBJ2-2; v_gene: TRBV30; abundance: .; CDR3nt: TGTGCCTCCAACGTTCAGGGAGCGAACACCGGGGAGCTGTTTTTT; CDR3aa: CASNVQGANTGELFF
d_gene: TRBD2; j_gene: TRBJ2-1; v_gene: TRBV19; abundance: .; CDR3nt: TGTGCCAGTAACCCCCCTCTAGCGGATGAGCAGTTCTTC; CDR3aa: CASNPPLADEQFF
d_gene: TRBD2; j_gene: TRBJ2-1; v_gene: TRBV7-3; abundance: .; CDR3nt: TGTGCCAGCAGCTTAGGCGCTAGCGGGCACTCCTACAATGAGCAGTTCTTC; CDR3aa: CASSLGASGHSYNEQFF
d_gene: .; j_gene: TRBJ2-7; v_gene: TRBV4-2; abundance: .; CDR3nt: TGTGCCAGCAGCCAAGTAACAGGGCAAACCTACGAGCAGTACTTC; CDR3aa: CASSQVTGQTYEQYF
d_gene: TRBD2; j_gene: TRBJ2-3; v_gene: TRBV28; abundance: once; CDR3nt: TGTGCCAGCAGTTTAGGGAGCGGGAGTGGGACAGATACGCAGTATTTT; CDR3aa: CASSLGSGSGTDTQYF
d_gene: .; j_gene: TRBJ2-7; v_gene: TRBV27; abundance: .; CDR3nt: .; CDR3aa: CASSTSPHYEQYF
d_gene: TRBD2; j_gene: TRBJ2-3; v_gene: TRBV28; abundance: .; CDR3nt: TGTGCCAGCAGTTGGGGGAGGGCCGTGAATACGCAGTATTTT; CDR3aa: CASSWGRAVNTQYF
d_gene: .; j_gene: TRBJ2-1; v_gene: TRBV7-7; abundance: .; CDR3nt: TGTGCCAGCAGCCCCGGTATCTCGGCATACAATGAGCAGTTCTTC; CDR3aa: CASSPGISAYNEQFF
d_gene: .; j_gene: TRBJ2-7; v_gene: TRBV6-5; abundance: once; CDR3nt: TGTGCCAGCAGTCAGGGGCGCGGTTACGAGCAGTACTTC; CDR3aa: CASSQGRGYEQYF
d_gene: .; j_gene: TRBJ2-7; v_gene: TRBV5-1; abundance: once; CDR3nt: TGCGCCAGCAGCTTGGTGGAGACCTCCTACGAGCAGTACTTC; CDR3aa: CASSLVETSYEQYF
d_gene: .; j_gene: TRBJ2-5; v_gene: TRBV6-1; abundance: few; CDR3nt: TGTGCCAGCAGTGAACCAGGGAAAGAGACCCAGTACTTC; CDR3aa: CASSEPGKETQYF
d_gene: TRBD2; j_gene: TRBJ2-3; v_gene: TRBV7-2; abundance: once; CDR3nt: TGTGCCAGCAGCACTTGGACTAGCGGGAGCACGCAGTATTTT; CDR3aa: CASSTWTSGSTQYF
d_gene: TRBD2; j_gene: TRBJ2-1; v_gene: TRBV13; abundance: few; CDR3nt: TGTGCCAGCTGGGGACTAGGGACCGTCAGCTCCTACAATGAGCAGTTCTTC; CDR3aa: CASWGLGTVSSYNEQFF
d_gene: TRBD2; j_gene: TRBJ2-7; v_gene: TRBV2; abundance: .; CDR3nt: TGTGCCAGCAGAGAAGGGACTAGCAACTACGAGCAGTACTTC; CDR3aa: CASREGTSNYEQYF
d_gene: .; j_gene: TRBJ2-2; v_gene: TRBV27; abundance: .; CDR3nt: TGTGCCAGCAGTTTAAGGGGGGGGGAGCTGTTTTTT; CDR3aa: CASSLRGGELFF
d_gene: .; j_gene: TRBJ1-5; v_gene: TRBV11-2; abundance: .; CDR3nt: TGTGCCAGCAGCTTAGGGGATCGTCAGCCCCAGCATTTT; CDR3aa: CASSLGDRQPQHF
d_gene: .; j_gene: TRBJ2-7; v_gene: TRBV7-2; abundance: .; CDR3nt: TGTGCCAGCAGCTTACTAGCGAGCTCCTACGAGCAGTACTTC; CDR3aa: CASSLLASSYEQYF
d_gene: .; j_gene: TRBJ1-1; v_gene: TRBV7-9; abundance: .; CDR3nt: TGTGCCAGCAGCTTATACCCCCGCTTGGCCAACACTGAAGCTTTCTTT; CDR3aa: CASSLYPRLANTEAFF
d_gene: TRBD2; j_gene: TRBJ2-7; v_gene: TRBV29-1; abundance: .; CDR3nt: TGCAGCGTCCTAACCGGGAGGAACTACGAGCAGTACTTC; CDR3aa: CSVLTGRNYEQYF
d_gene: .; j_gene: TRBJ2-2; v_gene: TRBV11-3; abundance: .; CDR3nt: TGTGCCAGCAGCGCGGACAGACGCGCGAACACCGGGGAGCTGTTTTTT; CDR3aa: CASSADRRANTGELFF
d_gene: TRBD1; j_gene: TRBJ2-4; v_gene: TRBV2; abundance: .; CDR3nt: TGTGCCAGCAGTGGACGTAGAGACAGGGGAATTCAGTACTTC; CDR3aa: CASSGRRDRGIQYF
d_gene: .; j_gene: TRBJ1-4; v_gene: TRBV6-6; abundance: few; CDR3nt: TGTGCCAGCAGTTACTCGGCAGGGCAAAATGAAAAACTGTTTTTT; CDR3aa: CASSYSAGQNEKLFF
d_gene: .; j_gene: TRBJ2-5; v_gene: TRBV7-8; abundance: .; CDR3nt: TGTGCCAGCAGCGGTCGGGGTTCGCTCCAAGAGACCCAGTACTTC; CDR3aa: CASSGRGSLQETQYF
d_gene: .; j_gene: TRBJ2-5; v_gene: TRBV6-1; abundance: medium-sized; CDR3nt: TGTGCCAGCAGTGACGTCGGGACCCAGTACTTC; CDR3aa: CASSDVGTQYF
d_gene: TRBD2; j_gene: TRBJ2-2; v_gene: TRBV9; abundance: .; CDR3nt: TGTGCCAGCAGCCCTCTACTAGCGGGAGGGCCGCACACCGGGGAGCTGTTTTTT; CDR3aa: CASSPLLAGGPHTGELFF
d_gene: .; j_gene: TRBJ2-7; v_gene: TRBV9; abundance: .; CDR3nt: TGTGCCAGCAGCGAGGGACTCTTTGCCCCGTACGAGCAGTACTTC; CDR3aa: CASSEGLFAPYEQYF
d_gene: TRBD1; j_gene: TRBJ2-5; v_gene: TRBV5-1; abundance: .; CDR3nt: TGCGCCAGCAGCTTCACGACAGGGACGGGGGAGACCCAGTACTTC; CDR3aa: CASSFTTGTGETQYF
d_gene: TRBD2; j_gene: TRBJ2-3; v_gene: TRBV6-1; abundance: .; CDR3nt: TGTGCCAGCAGTGTGTGGGTAGCGGGGGCTACAGATACGCAGTATTTT; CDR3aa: CASSVWVAGATDTQYF
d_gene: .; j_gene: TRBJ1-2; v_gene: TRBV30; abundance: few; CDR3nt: TGTGCCTGGACACGGATACAGGGCTATGGCTACACCTTC; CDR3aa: CAWTRIQGYGYTF
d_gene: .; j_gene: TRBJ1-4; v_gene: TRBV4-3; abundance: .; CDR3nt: TGCGCCAGCAGCCTCGCACCAAGGCTGCCGAATTCAACTAATGAAAAACTGTTTTTT; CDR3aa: CASSLAPRLPNSTNEKLFF
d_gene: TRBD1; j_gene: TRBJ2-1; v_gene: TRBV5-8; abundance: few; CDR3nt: TGTGCCAGCAGCCACGGACAGGGGACCTACAATGAGCAGTTCTTC; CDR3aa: CASSHGQGTYNEQFF
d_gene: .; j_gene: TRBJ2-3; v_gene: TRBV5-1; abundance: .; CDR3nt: TGCGCCAGCAGCTGGGTACGACCTTACTACCAGTATTTT; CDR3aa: CASSWVRPYYQYF
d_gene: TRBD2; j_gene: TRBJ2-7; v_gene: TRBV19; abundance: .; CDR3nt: TGTGCCAGTAGTATTCGTACTAGCGCCTCCTACGAGCAGTACTTC; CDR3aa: CASSIRTSASYEQYF
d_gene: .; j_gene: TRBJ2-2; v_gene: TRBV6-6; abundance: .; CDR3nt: TGTGCCAGCAGTTACTCTTTTTCCGGGGAGCTGTTTTTT; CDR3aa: CASSYSFSGELFF
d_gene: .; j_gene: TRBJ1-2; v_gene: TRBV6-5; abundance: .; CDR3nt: TGTGCCAGCAGGGGTACAGGGAACTCCTATGGCTACACCTTC; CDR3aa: CASRGTGNSYGYTF
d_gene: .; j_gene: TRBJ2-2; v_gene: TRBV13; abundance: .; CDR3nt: TGTGCCAGCAGCTTAGAGGTGGGGGAGCTGTTTTTT; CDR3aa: CASSLEVGELFF
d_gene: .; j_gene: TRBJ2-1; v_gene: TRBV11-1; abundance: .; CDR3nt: TGTGCCAGCAGTTCGGGACTTTACAATGAGCAGTTCTTC; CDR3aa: CASSSGLYNEQFF
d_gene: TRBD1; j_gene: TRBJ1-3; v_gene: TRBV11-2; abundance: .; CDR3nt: TGTGCCAGCAGCCAACCGTTCCGGGACAGGGGGCTCAGAAACACCATATATTTT; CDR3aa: CASSQPFRDRGLRNTIYF